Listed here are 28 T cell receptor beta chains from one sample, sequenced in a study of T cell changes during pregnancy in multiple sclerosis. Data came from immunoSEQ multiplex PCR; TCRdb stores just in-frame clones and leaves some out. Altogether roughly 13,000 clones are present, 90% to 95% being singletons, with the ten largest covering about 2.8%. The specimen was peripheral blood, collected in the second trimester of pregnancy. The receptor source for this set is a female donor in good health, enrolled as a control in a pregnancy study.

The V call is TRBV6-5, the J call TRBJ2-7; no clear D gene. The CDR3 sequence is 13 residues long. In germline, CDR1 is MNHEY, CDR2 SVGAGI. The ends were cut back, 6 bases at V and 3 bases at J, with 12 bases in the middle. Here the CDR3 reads CASRKVARYEQYF. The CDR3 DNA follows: TGTGCCAGCAGAAAAGTAGCCCGCTACGAGCAGTACTTC.

In DNA, the CDR3 is TGTGCCAGCAGCCGCCTCGGAACAGGAACTCCTTACTTC. Protein sequence: CASSRLGTGTPYF. The V call is TRBV14, the J call TRBJ2-7; D might be TRBD1 (5 bases). The ends were cut back, 4 bases at V and 13 bases at J, with 20 bases in the middle. The germline V gene has CDR1 SGHDN and CDR2 FVKESK. CDR3 length: 13 amino acids.

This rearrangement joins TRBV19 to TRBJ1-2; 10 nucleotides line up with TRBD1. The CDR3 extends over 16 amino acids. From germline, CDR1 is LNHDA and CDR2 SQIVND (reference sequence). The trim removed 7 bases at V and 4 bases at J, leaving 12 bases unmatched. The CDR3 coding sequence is TGTGCCAGTACCTCCCCGGAGGGACAGGGGTCCTATGGCTACACCTTC. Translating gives CASTSPEGQGSYGYTF.

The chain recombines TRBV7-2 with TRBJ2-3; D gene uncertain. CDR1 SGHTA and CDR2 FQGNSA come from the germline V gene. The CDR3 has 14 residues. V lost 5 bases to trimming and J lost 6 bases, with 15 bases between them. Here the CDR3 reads CASSPTNQRDTQYF. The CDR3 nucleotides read TGTGCCAGCAGCCCAACCAATCAGAGGGATACGCAGTATTTT.

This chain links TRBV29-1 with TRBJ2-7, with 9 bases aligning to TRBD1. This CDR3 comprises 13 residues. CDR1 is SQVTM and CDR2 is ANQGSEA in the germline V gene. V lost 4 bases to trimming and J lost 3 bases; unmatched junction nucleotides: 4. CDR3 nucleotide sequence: TGCAGCGTTGTTCCGGGACAGGGCTACGAGCAGTACTTC. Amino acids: CSVVPGQGYEQYF.

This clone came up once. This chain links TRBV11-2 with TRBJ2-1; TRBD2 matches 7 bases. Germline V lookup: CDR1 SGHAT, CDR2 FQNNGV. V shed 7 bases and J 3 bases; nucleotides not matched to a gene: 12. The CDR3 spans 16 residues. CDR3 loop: CASTLPTSVYYNEQFF. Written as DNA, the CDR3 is TGTGCCAGCACCCTCCCAACTAGCGTTTACTACAATGAGCAGTTCTTC.

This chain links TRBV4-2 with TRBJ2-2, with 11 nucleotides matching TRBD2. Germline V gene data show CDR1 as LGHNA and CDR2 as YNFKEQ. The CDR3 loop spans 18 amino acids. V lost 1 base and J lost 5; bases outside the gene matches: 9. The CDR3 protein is CASSQGISGGAETGELFF. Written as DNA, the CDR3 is TGTGCCAGCAGCCAAGGGATTAGCGGGGGGGCGGAAACCGGGGAGCTGTTTTTT.

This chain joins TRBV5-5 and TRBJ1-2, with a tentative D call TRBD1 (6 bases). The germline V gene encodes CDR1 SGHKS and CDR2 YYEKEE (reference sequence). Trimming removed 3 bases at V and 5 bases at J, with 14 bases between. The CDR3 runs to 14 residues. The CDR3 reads CASSSLTGLYGYTF. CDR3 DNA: TGTGCCAGCAGCTCTCTGACAGGCCTTTATGGCTACACCTTC.

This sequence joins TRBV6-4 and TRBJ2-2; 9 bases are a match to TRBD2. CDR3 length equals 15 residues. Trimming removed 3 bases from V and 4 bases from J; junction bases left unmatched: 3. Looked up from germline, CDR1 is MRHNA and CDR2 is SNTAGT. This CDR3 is CASSERGGSTGELFF. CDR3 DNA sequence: TGTGCCAGCAGTGAGCGGGGGGGCAGCACCGGGGAGCTGTTTTTT.

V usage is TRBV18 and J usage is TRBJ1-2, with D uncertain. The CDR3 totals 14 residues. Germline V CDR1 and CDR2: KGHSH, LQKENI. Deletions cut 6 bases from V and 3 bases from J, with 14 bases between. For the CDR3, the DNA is TGTGCCAGCTCCCTCCGGAGTCTGGACTATGGCTACACCTTC. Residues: CASSLRSLDYGYTF.

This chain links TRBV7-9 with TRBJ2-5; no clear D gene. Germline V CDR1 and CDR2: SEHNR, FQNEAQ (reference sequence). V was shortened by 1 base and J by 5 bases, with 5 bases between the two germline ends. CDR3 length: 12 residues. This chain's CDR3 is CASSLVGETQYF. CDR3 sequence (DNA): TGTGCCAGCAGCTTAGTGGGCGAGACCCAGTACTTC.

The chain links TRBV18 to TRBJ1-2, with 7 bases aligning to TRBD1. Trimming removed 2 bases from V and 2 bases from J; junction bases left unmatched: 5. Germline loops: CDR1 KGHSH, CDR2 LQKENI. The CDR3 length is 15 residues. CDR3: CASSPEATGNYGYTF. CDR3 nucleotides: TGTGCCAGCTCACCAGAAGCGACAGGGAACTATGGCTACACCTTC.

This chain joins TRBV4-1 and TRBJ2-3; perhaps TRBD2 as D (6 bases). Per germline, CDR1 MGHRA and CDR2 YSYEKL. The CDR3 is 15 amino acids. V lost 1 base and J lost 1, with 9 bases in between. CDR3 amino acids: CASSQAGDRTDTQYF. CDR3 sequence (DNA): TGCGCCAGCAGCCAAGCGGGGGACCGCACAGATACGCAGTATTTT.

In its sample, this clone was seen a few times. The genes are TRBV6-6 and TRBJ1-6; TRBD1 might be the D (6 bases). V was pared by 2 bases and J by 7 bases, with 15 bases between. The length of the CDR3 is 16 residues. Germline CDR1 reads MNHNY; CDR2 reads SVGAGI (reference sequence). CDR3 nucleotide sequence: TGTGCCAGCAGTTACCCTCCGGGACATCAGAATTCACCCCTCCACTTT. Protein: CASSYPPGHQNSPLHF.

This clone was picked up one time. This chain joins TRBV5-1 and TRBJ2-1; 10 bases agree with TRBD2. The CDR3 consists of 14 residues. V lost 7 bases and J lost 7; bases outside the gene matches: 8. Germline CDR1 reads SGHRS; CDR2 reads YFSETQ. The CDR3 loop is CASGSSGGHNEQFF. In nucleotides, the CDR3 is TGCGCCAGCGGTTCTAGCGGGGGACATAATGAGCAGTTCTTC.

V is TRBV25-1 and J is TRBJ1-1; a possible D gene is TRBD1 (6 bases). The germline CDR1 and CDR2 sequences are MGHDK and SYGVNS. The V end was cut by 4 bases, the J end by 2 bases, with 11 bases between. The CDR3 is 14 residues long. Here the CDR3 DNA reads TGTGCCAGCAGTGTCTGGGACACTAACACTGAAGCTTTCTTT. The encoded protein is CASSVWDTNTEAFF.

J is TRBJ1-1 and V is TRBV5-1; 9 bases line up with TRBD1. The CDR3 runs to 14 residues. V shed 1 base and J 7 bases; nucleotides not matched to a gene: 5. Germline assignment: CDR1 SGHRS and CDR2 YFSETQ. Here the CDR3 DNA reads TGCGCCAGCAGCTTGACAGGGGGCGCGGGTGAAGCTTTCTTT. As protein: CASSLTGGAGEAFF.

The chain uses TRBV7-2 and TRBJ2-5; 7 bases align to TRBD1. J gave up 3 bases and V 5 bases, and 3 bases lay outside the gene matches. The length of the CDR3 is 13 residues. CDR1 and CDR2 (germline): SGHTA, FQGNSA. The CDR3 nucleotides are TGTGCCAGCAGCCCGCAGGGGGAAGAGACCCAGTACTTC. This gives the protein CASSPQGEETQYF. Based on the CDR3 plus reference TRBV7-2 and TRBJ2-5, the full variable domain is GAGVSQSPSNKVTEKGKDVELRCDPISGHTALYWYRQSLGQGLEFLIYFQGNSAPDKSGLPSDRFSAERTGGSVSTLTIQRTQQEDSAVYLCASSPQGEETQYFGPGTRLLVL.

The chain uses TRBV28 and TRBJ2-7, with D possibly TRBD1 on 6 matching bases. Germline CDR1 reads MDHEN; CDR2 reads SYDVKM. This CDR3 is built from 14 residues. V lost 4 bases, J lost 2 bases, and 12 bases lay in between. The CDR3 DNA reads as TGTGCCAGCAGTTCCCCCGACAGGACCTACGAGCAGTACTTC. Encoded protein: CASSSPDRTYEQYF.

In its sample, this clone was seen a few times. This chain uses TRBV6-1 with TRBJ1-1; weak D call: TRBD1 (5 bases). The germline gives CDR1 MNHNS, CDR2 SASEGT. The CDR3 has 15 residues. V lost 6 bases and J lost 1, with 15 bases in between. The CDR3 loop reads CASRSWGVWNTEAFF. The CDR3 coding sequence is TGTGCCAGCAGGTCTTGGGGGGTCTGGAACACTGAAGCTTTCTTT.

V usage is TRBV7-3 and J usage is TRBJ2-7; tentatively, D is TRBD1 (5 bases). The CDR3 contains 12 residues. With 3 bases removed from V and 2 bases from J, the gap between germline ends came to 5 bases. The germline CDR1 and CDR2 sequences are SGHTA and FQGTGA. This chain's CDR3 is CASSLDTYEQYF. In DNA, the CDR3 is TGTGCCAGCAGCTTGGACACCTACGAGCAGTACTTC.

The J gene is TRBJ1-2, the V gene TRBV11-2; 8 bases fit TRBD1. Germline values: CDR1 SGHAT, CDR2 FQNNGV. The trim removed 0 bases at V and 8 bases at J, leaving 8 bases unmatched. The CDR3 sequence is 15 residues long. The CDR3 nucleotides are TGTGCCAGCAGCTTAGATCGGGAGACAGGGGACGGCTACACCTTC. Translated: CASSLDRETGDGYTF.

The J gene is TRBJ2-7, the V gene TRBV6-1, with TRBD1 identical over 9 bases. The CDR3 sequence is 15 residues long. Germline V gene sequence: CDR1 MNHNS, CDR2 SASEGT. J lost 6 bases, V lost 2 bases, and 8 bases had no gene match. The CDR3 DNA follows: TGTGCCAGCAGTGAAAAGGGGACAGGGAGGGTCGAGCAGTACTTC. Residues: CASSEKGTGRVEQYF.

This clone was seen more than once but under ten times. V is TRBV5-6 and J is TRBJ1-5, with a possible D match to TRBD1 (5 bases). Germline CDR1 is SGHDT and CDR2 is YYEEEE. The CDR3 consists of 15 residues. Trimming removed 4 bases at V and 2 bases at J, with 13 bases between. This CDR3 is CASSPGGVGNQPQHF. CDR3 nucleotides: TGTGCCAGCAGCCCGGGGGGTGTGGGCAATCAGCCCCAGCATTTT.

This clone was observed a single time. The CDR3 region has the DNA TGCAGCGCTATTATATCTGATGCTAGCCATACTTACAATGAGCAGTTCTTC. It translates to CSAIISDASHTYNEQFF. This chain connects TRBV29-1 to TRBJ2-1; tentatively, D is TRBD2 (5 bases). Trimming shortened V by 7 bases and J by 4 bases, and 26 bases separated the two germline ends. CDR1 is SQVTM and CDR2 is ANQGSEA in the germline V gene. The CDR3 runs to 17 residues.

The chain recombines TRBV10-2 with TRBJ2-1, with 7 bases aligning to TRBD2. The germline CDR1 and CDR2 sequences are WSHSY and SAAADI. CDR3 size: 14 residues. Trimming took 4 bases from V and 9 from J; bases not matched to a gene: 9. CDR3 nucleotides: TGCGCCAGCAGTGTCCAGCGGGGCACGGGTGAGCAGTTCTTC. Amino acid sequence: CASSVQRGTGEQFF.

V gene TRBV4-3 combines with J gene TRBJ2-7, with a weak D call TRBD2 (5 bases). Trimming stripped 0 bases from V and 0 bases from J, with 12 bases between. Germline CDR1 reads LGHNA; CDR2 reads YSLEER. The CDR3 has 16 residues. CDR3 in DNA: TGCGCCAGCAGCCAAGATTCCACGGGGAGCTCCTACGAGCAGTACTTC. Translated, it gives CASSQDSTGSSYEQYF.

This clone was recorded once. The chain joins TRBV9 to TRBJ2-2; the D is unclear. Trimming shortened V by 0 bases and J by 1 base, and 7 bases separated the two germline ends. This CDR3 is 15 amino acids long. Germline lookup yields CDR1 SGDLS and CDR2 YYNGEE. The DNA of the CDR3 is TGTGCCAGCAGCGTAGAGAACAGGAACACCGGGGAGCTGTTTTTT. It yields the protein CASSVENRNTGELFF.